This T cell receptor (beta chain) was recovered during a study of blood T cell repertoires in COVID-19. In the study overall: Material from acute and convalescent COVID-19 was sourced from the United States, Italy and Spain. The cDNA or gDNA used as material had been derived from T cells, B-cell-depleted T cells, or PBMCs.

Assay: immunoSEQ multiplex PCR; the TCRdb copy retains only in-frame clones and omits some. This table has hundreds of thousands of clones, approximately 86% appearing once. This CDR3 has 15 amino acids. Per the germline V gene, CDR1 is SNHLY and CDR2 is FYNNEI. Deletions cut 2 bases from V and 2 bases from J, with 11 bases between. The chain combines TRBV2 with TRBJ2-3; D unclear. This sequence originates from a woman aged 25 to 39 who had recovered from COVID-19. The sample was peripheral blood. The CDR3 DNA follows: TGTGCCAGCAGTGAATGGGTCCGGGTCACAGATACGCAGTATTTT. It codes for CASSEWVRVTDTQYF. Looking up the rest from reference TRBV2 and TRBJ2-3 gives the full variable domain: EPEVTQTPSHQVTQMGQEVILRCVPISNHLYFYWYRQILGQKVEFLVSFYNNEISEKSEIFDDQFSVERPDGSNFTLKIRSTKLEDSAMYFCASSEWVRVTDTQYFGPGTRLTVL.